This T cell receptor (beta chain) was obtained from a study of blood T cell repertoires in COVID-19. The table lists this clone with a count of one. Clones were read by immunoSEQ multiplex PCR, and TCRdb kept only the in-frame ones, dropping some. The sample lists roughly 250,000 clones; 80% to 90% were seen once. Germline loops: CDR1 MGHRA, CDR2 YSYEKL. Trimming stripped 0 bases from V and 7 bases from J, with 7 bases between. CDR3 length: 13 amino acids. Participant ages covered about 18 to 95 years across around 25 US areas. This clonotype was obtained from a woman aged 50 to 60 who had recovered from COVID-19. This chain joins TRBV4-1 and TRBJ2-1; no reliable D call. The sequenced sample was PBMCs or T cells enriched from blood (not recorded which). CDR3 in DNA: TGCGCCAGCAGCCAAGACTTAGAGAATGAGCAGTTCTTC. Its protein product is CASSQDLENEQFF.